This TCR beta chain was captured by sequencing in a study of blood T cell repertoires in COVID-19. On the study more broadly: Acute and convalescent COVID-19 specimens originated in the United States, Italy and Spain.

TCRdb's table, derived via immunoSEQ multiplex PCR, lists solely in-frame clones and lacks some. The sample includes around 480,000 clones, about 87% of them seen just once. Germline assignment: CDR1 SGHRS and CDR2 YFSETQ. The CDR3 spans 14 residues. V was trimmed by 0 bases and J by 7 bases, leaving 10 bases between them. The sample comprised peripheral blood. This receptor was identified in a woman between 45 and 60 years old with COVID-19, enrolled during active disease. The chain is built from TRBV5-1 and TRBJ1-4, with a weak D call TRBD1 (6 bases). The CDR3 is CASSLERGGEKLFF. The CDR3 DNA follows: TGCGCCAGCAGCTTGGAGAGGGGGGGTGAAAAACTGTTTTTT.